The 31 T cell receptor beta chains presented below share a single source sample, sequenced in a study of T cells in localized non-small cell lung cancer. Profiling relied on immunoSEQ multiplex PCR, and the TCRdb table lists in-frame clones only, not all of them. The sample has roughly 48,000 clones; around 82% are singletons. The sample consisted of PBMCs, taken before any cancer treatment. The receptors derive from a woman aged 35-75 years with stage II lung adenocarcinoma.

The genes are TRBV27 and TRBJ2-7; TRBD1 matches at 9 bases. This CDR3 is built from 15 residues. Per the germline V gene, CDR1 is MNHEY and CDR2 is SMNVEV (reference sequence). V shed 6 bases, J shed 5 bases, and the junction held 11 bases outside the gene matches. The CDR3 loop is CASRRNRDRDDEQYF. The CDR3 DNA follows: TGTGCCAGCAGAAGAAACCGGGACAGGGACGACGAGCAGTACTTC.

The chain is built from TRBV5-1 and TRBJ2-5, with D unresolved. Trimming removed 0 bases from V and 2 bases from J, with 5 bases in between. CDR3 length: 13 amino acids. The germline V gene encodes CDR1 SGHRS and CDR2 YFSETQ. The CDR3 here is CASSLARQETQYF. The CDR3 DNA follows: TGCGCCAGCAGCTTGGCGCGGCAAGAGACCCAGTACTTC.

This clone has just one count. The chain is built from TRBV11-1 and TRBJ1-1, with 9 bases fitting TRBD1. The germline gives CDR1 SGHAT, CDR2 FQDESV (reference sequence). The CDR3 has 15 amino acids. Trimming removed 6 bases from V and 0 bases from J; junction bases left unmatched: 5. The CDR3 DNA is TGTGCCAGCAGTGGACAGGGGCTTATGAACACTGAAGCTTTCTTT. Translation gives CASSGQGLMNTEAFF.

The CDR3 region has the DNA TGTGCCAGCAGTGGACAGGGATTCAATCAGCCCCAGCATTTT. Translated, it gives CASSGQGFNQPQHF. The chain has TRBV6-1 and TRBJ1-5, with 7 bases lining up with TRBD1. V shed 4 bases, J shed 3 bases, and the junction held 3 bases outside the gene matches. The CDR3 totals 14 residues. In germline, CDR1 is MNHNS, CDR2 SASEGT.

This sequence joins TRBV14 and TRBJ1-2; possible D gene TRBD1, 6 bases. The germline gives CDR1 SGHDN, CDR2 FVKESK. V gave up 6 bases and J gave up 5 bases, with 19 bases separating them. CDR3 size: 15 residues. The CDR3 sequence is CASSIAQGGYYGYTF. As DNA, the CDR3 is TGTGCCAGCAGTATCGCACAGGGTGGATATTATGGCTACACCTTC.

This chain connects TRBV7-2 to TRBJ2-2; D perhaps matches TRBD2 (6 bases). Germline-derived CDR1 and CDR2 are SGHTA and FQGNSA. The CDR3 contains 16 residues. V was pared by 2 bases and J by 0 bases, with 10 bases between. The DNA of the CDR3 is TGTGCCAGCAGCTTAAACGGCGGGGCGAACACCGGGGAGCTGTTTTTT. It encodes CASSLNGGANTGELFF.

The chain employs TRBV7-3 and TRBJ2-3; D gene uncertain. V lost 5 bases, J lost 4 bases, and 16 bases lay in between. The germline CDR1 and CDR2 sequences are SGHTA and FQGTGA. The CDR3 consists of 15 residues. The CDR3 bases are TGTGCCAGCAGCGCCCGGTCAGGATCCCCAGATACGCAGTATTTT. Protein: CASSARSGSPDTQYF.

CDR3: CASSEPAAGNTEAFF. The CDR3 nucleotides are TGCGCCAGCAGTGAGCCCGCGGCAGGGAACACTGAAGCTTTCTTT. V is TRBV10-2 and J is TRBJ1-1; no clear D. Between the trimmed V and J ends, which lost 2 bases and 1 base, there was a span of 11 bases. Germline V gene sequence: CDR1 WSHSY, CDR2 SAAADI. The CDR3 extends over 15 amino acids.

The chain links TRBV2 to TRBJ1-1; D gene ambiguous. CDR1 SNHLY and CDR2 FYNNEI come from the germline V gene. Trimming took off 0 bases at V and 1 base at J, with 15 bases between the two ends. The CDR3 extends over 17 amino acids. The CDR3 region is CASSEALLRVGNTEAFF. In DNA form, the CDR3 reads TGTGCCAGCAGTGAAGCGCTTTTAAGGGTGGGGAACACTGAAGCTTTCTTT.

V is TRBV29-1 and J is TRBJ2-2; D might be TRBD1 (6 bases). The CDR3 length is 13 residues. Trimming stripped 3 bases from V and 2 bases from J, with 7 bases between. The germline CDR1 and CDR2 sequences are SQVTM and ANQGSEA. The CDR3 spells CSVDRGNTGELFF. The CDR3 DNA follows: TGCAGCGTTGACAGGGGTAACACCGGGGAGCTGTTTTTT.

The V call is TRBV11-2, the J call TRBJ1-3; TRBD1 is a possible D gene (5 bases). Germline V gene sequence: CDR1 SGHAT, CDR2 FQNNGV. V shed 1 base and J shed 0 bases, with 10 bases lying between them. The CDR3 sequence is 16 residues long. The CDR3: CASSLGGLSSGNTIYF. CDR3 nucleotide sequence: TGTGCCAGCAGCTTAGGGGGCCTGAGCTCTGGAAACACCATATATTTT.

The V call is TRBV19, the J call TRBJ1-6; perhaps TRBD1 as D (6 bases). CDR3 size: 15 residues. The V gene's germline CDR1 is LNHDA and CDR2 SQIVND (reference sequence). V was shortened by 5 bases and J by 5 bases, with 13 bases between the two germline ends. This chain's CDR3 is CASSSRTANNSPLHF. The CDR3 nucleotides read TGTGCCAGTAGTTCCCGGACAGCCAATAATTCACCCCTCCACTTT.

The chain is built from TRBV18 and TRBJ2-1; perhaps D is TRBD1 or TRBD2 (5 bases each). CDR3 length: 13 amino acids. With 0 bases removed from V and 10 bases from J, the gap between germline ends came to 10 bases. Germline V CDR1 and CDR2: KGHSH, LQKENI. This CDR3 reads CASSPPTAEEQFF. The CDR3 DNA reads as TGTGCCAGCTCACCACCGACAGCGGAAGAGCAGTTCTTC. The full variable domain, in which reference TRBV18 and TRBJ2-1 provide the parts outside the CDR3, is NAGVMQNPRHLVRRRGQEARLRCSPMKGHSHVYWYRQLPEEGLKFMVYLQKENIIDESGMPKERFSAEFPKEGPSILRIQQVVRGDSAAYFCASSPPTAEEQFFGPGTRLTVL.

The chain recombines TRBV5-8 with TRBJ1-3, with D perhaps TRBD1 (5 bases). In germline, CDR1 is SGHTS, CDR2 YDEGEE. The CDR3 spans 19 residues. Deletions cut 0 bases from V and 0 bases from J, with 19 bases between. Here the CDR3 reads CASSLALGGIPLSGNTIYF. The CDR3 DNA is TGTGCCAGCAGCTTGGCCTTGGGGGGGATCCCTCTCTCTGGAAACACCATATATTTT.

The chain has TRBV5-1 and TRBJ2-7; D is uncertain. Trimming pared 0 bases from V and 1 base from J, leaving 5 bases between. From germline, CDR1 is SGHRS and CDR2 YFSETQ. This CDR3 is built from 13 residues. The CDR3 DNA sequence: TGCGCCAGCAGCTTGGACGGATCCTACGAGCAGTACTTC. Its translation: CASSLDGSYEQYF.

Only one count was recorded for this clone. The chain uses TRBV5-4 and TRBJ1-2; the D gene is possibly TRBD1 (5 bases). The CDR3 totals 13 residues. Per germline, CDR1 SGHNT and CDR2 YYREEE (reference sequence). V was clipped by 4 bases and J by 4 bases, with 11 bases between them. CDR3 residues: CASSHDSLYGYTF. DNA of the CDR3: TGTGCCAGCAGCCATGACAGTCTCTATGGCTACACCTTC.

The chain recombines TRBV28 with TRBJ1-2, with D perhaps TRBD1 (5 bases). Deletions cut 5 bases from V and 5 bases from J, with 9 bases between. The CDR3 totals 12 residues. Germline V lookup: CDR1 MDHEN, CDR2 SYDVKM. The CDR3 DNA sequence: TGTGCCAGCAGTCAGGGACCATATGGCTACACCTTC. It encodes CASSQGPYGYTF.

In its sample, this clone was seen a few times. This chain connects TRBV30 to TRBJ2-7; D possibly uses TRBD1 or TRBD2 (5 bases each). CDR3 length: 13 residues. V was pared by 4 bases and J by 6 bases, with 16 bases between. Germline CDR1 is GTSNPN and CDR2 is SVGIG (reference sequence). The CDR3 DNA reads as TGTGCCTGGACTTCCCCCGAGGGGCTCGAGCAGTACTTC. It encodes CAWTSPEGLEQYF.

This chain links TRBV5-8 with TRBJ1-3; D is undetermined. CDR1 and CDR2 from the germline V gene are SGHTS and YDEGEE. V was cut by 1 base and J by 3 bases, with 5 bases left in between. The CDR3 length is 13 residues. In DNA, the CDR3 is TGTGCCAGCAGCTTGTCGGTTGGAAACACCATATATTTT. Its protein is CASSLSVGNTIYF.

The J gene is TRBJ2-7, the V gene TRBV18; 7 bases match TRBD1. Germline CDR1 KGHSH, CDR2 LQKENI. The CDR3 totals 13 residues. The V segment lost 3 bases and the J segment 5 bases; nucleotides outside the gene matches: 4. CDR3 amino acids: CASSPSDRDEQYF. CDR3 in DNA: TGTGCCAGCTCACCGTCAGACAGGGACGAGCAGTACTTC.

The rearrangement uses TRBV2 and TRBJ2-1, with TRBD1 matching 9 bases. After removal of 6 bases from V and 7 bases from J, the junction contained 10 bases not matched to a gene. This CDR3 has 15 amino acids. Germline V CDR1 and CDR2: SNHLY, FYNNEI. The CDR3 coding sequence is TGTGCCAGCAGGGGCACAGGGGGCATAAGGAATGAGCAGTTCTTC. Translating it yields CASRGTGGIRNEQFF. The variable domain in full, with the rest retrieved from reference TRBV2 and TRBJ2-1, is EPEVTQTPSHQVTQMGQEVILRCVPISNHLYFYWYRQILGQKVEFLVSFYNNEISEKSEIFDDQFSVERPDGSNFTLKIRSTKLEDSAMYFCASRGTGGIRNEQFFGPGTRLTVL.

In its sample, this clone was seen once. The chain joins TRBV5-1 to TRBJ1-1; a weak D match, TRBD1 (6 bases). The CDR3 covers 14 residues. V shed 4 bases and J shed 4 bases, with 14 bases lying between them. Per the germline V gene, CDR1 is SGHRS and CDR2 is YFSETQ. The CDR3 DNA reads as TGCGCCAGCAGCCCATCAGGGGCTGCCACTGAAGCTTTCTTT. Encoded protein: CASSPSGAATEAFF.

This CDR3 reads CACHPEAGGYNEQFF. The CDR3 DNA sequence: TGTGCCTGCCACCCCGAAGCGGGGGGGTACAATGAGCAGTTCTTC. The chain uses TRBV30 and TRBJ2-1, with TRBD2 identical over 10 bases. The CDR3 runs to 15 residues. CDR1 and CDR2 (germline): GTSNPN, SVGIG (reference sequence). Trimming took 6 bases from V and 4 from J; bases not matched to a gene: 9.

The chain is built from TRBV2 and TRBJ2-3; D unresolved. V lost 5 bases and J lost 4, with 7 bases in between. CDR1 is SNHLY, CDR2 FYNNEI, per germline. The CDR3 covers 12 residues. CDR3 loop: CASSPPADTQYF. In DNA form, the CDR3 reads TGTGCCAGCAGTCCCCCGGCAGATACGCAGTATTTT.

The gene calls are TRBV9 and TRBJ2-7, with a possible D match to TRBD2 (6 bases). V was trimmed by 0 bases and J by 2 bases, leaving 12 bases between them. The CDR3 is 15 residues long. Germline V gene lookup returns CDR1 SGDLS and CDR2 YYNGEE. The CDR3 bases are TGTGCCAGCAGCGTAGGGGGCGGGACGACCTACGAGCAGTACTTC. This codes for CASSVGGGTTYEQYF.

V usage is TRBV13 and J usage is TRBJ2-1; 7 bases map to TRBD2. The V gene's germline CDR1 is PRHDT and CDR2 FYEKMQ (reference sequence). The junction had 14 bases not matched to a gene; V was cut back by 4 bases and J by 8 bases. The CDR3 length is 16 residues. The CDR3 DNA follows: TGTGCCAGCAGCTCCTTAGTGGGGGGGGGACCCGATGAGCAGTTCTTC. Translated: CASSSLVGGGPDEQFF.

This clone has a single count. The CDR3 region has the DNA TGTGCCAGCAGCTTAGATTCATCCGGACAGGGCGATTATGGCTACACCTTC. It encodes CASSLDSSGQGDYGYTF. This rearrangement joins TRBV7-8 to TRBJ1-2, with TRBD1 matching 8 bases. V trimming: 1 base; J trimming: 5 bases; junction bases outside the gene matches: 12. The CDR3 runs 17 residues. The germline V gene has CDR1 SGHVS and CDR2 FQNEAQ. Using reference TRBV7-8 and TRBJ1-2 for the parts outside the CDR3, the full variable domain is GAGVSQSPRYKVAKRGQDVALRCDPISGHVSLFWYQQALGQGPEFLTYFQNEAQLDKSGLPSDRFFAERPEGSVSTLKIQRTQQEDSAVYLCASSLDSSGQGDYGYTFGSGTRLTVV.

This chain links TRBV7-9 with TRBJ2-5; D not certain. Germline values: CDR1 SEHNR, CDR2 FQNEAQ (reference sequence). The CDR3 runs 15 residues. V lost 0 bases, J lost 3 bases, and 11 bases lay in between. The CDR3 coding sequence is TGTGCCAGCAGCTTAGCAGCCCAGCAGGAAGAGACCCAGTACTTC. This gives the protein CASSLAAQQEETQYF.

The table lists this clone with a count of one. The chain carries TRBV30 and TRBJ1-2; no clear D gene. V lost 1 base, J lost 4 bases, and 16 bases lay in between. Germline CDR1 reads GTSNPN; CDR2 reads SVGIG (reference sequence). The CDR3 has 15 amino acids. DNA of the CDR3: TGTGCCTGGAGTGGGGCAGGCCGTTCTTTCTATGGCTACACCTTC. It specifies CAWSGAGRSFYGYTF.

The chain employs TRBV19 and TRBJ2-7; 7 nucleotides match TRBD1. The CDR3 has 14 residues. Trimming at V came to 5 bases and at J to 3 bases, leaving 7 bases not matched to a gene. Germline CDR1 and CDR2: LNHDA and SQIVND (reference sequence). The CDR3 loop is CASSSMGQNYEQYF. CDR3 DNA sequence: TGTGCCAGTAGTTCCATGGGACAGAACTACGAGCAGTACTTC.

The chain is built from TRBV6-1 and TRBJ1-1; D remains unclear. The ends were cut back, 5 bases at V and 3 bases at J, with 10 bases in the middle. The CDR3 extends over 13 amino acids. Germline assignment: CDR1 MNHNS and CDR2 SASEGT. CDR3 coding DNA: TGTGCCAGCAGTACAGCGAGGGACACTGAAGCTTTCTTT. It yields the protein CASSTARDTEAFF.